The source of this T cell receptor (beta chain) is a study of control samples from healthy donors and cancer patients (dated by TCRdb to about 2020). V is reduced by 2 bases and J by 4 bases, leaving a spacing of 15 bases between them. Per the germline V gene, ENHRY is the CDR1 and SYGVKD is the CDR2. Including the terminal cysteine and phenylalanine, the CDR3 comprises 16 residues. The retained sequence is limited to the CDR3, 48 bases, with the frame set at the first base. This clone appeared a single time. Its antigen has not been determined. No base qualities exist here, and no much larger clone lies one base off it. The protocol used for the library was the immunoSEQ multiplex PCR assay. TCRdb took this table from immuneACCESS and kept in-frame rearrangements with V and J called. Such tables lack part of the clones; where checked against another copy, unresolved V genes explain under half of the gap, and the rest is unexplained. This sample lists 150,000 to 200,000 clones; 90% were detected once. Roughly 1.3% of the sample goes to the ten largest clones.

This receptor was identified in a woman between 45 and 60 years old in good health. Here the chain combines TRBV10-3 and TRBJ1-3; the D gene is possibly TRBD1, with 6 bases matching. The source material was blood. The bases are TGTGCCATCAGTGAGAACCGGGACACGGGGGGAAACACCATATATTTT. This gives the protein CAISENRDTGGNTIYF.